This T cell receptor (beta chain) came from a study of cytomegalovirus exposure and HLA in healthy donors. Details on this clone: Its antigen is unidentified.

PCR amplification relied on 60 Vbeta primers (plus 13 Jbeta primers). The table came from immunoSEQ multiplex PCR; TCRdb's copy has only in-frame clones and leaves some out. The repertoire holds 50,000 to 65,000 clones, with roughly 72% as singletons. Overall study results and limits: In a later analysis, HLA-C alleles had the fewest associated TCRs, DRB1 alleles the most. Rarity characterized most TCR sequences, yet some public TCRs appeared in many donors.

Trimming shortened V by 7 bases and J by 1 base, and 13 bases separated the two germline ends. Looked up from germline, CDR1 is SQVTM and CDR2 is ANQGSEA. This CDR3 region has 13 residues. The sample consisted of PBMCs. The chain uses TRBV29-1 and TRBJ1-1, with D maybe TRBD1 (5 bases). The sequence was collected from a woman aged 45-59 years in good health and CMV-seropositive. The CDR3 is CSANLQANTEAFF. The CDR3 bases are TGCAGCGCCAACTTACAGGCGAACACTGAAGCTTTCTTT. Complete variable domain (other parts from reference TRBV29-1 and TRBJ1-1): SAVISQKPSRDICQRGTSLTIQCQVDSQVTMMFWYRQQPGQSLTLIATANQGSEATYESGFVIDKFPISRPNLTFSTLTVSNMSPEDSSIYLCSANLQANTEAFFGQGTRLTVV.